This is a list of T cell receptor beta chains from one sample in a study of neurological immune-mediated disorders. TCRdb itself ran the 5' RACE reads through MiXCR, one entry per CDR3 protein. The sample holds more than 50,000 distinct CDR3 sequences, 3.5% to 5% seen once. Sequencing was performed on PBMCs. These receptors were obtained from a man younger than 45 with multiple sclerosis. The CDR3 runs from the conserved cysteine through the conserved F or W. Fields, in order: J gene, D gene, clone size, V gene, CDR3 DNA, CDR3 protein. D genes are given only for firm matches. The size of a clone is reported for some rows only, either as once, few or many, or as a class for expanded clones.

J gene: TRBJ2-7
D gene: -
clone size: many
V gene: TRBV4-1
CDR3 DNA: TGCGCCAGCAGCCAAGATCGTTGGAGACAGGGAGGTTTCTACGAGCAGTACTTC
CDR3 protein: CASSQDRWRQGGFYEQYF

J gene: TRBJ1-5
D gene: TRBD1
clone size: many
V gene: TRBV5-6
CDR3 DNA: TGTGCCAGCAGTTTCCGGGACAGACCCAATCAGCCCCAGCATTTT
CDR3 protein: CASSFRDRPNQPQHF

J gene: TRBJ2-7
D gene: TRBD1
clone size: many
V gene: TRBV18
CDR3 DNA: TGTGCCAGCTCACCGGGACAGGGGCCCGCCTACGAGCAGTACTTC
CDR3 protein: CASSPGQGPAYEQYF

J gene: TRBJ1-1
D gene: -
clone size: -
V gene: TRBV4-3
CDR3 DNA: TGCGCCAGCAGCCAAGATCTTGGAGTGAACACTGAAGCTTTCTTT
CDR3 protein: CASSQDLGVNTEAFF

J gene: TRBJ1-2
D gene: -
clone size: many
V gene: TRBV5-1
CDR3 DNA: TGCGCCAGCAGCTTGGCAGGGAATGGCTACACCTTC
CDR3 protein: CASSLAGNGYTF

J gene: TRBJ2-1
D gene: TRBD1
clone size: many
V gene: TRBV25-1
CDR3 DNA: TGTGCCAGCAGTCAGGACGGAAGAGTTTCAGGGGGCAATGAGCAGTTCTTC
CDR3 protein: CASSQDGRVSGGNEQFF

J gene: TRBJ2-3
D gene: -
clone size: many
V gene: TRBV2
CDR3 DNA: TGTGCCAGCGCTTTCGCGGGGCCCACAGATACGCAGTATTTT
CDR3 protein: CASAFAGPTDTQYF

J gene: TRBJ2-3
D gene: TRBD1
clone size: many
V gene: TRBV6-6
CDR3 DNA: TGTGCCAGCAGTCCCGGGACAGGGGTCACGGGTACGCAGTATTTT
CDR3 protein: CASSPGTGVTGTQYF

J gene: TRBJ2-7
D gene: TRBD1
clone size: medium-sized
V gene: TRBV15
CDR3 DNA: TGTGCCACCAGCAGAGGGACAGGGGGCGACCCGTACTTC
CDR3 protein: CATSRGTGGDPYF

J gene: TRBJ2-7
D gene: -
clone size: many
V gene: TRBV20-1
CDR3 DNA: TGCAGTGCTAGAAAGGCACTCGACAGCGAGCAGTACTTC
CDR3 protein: CSARKALDSEQYF

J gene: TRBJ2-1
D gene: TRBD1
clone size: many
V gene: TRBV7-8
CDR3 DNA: TGTGCCAGCAGCTTACGGGACAGGGGTTACAATGAGCAGTTCTTC
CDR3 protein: CASSLRDRGYNEQFF

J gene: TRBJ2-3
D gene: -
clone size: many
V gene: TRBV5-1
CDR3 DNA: TGCGCCAGCAGCTTGACGGTCCGGGATACGCAGTATTTT
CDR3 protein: CASSLTVRDTQYF

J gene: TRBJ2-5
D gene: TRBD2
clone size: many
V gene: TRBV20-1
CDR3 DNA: TGCAGTGCTAGATCGGGGGGGCCGGAGGAGACCCAGTACTTC
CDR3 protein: CSARSGGPEETQYF

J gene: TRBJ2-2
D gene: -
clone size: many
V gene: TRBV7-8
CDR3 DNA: TGTGCCAGCAGCTTAGCGTACGTGACAGGACACACCGGGGAGCTGTTTTTT
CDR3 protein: CASSLAYVTGHTGELFF

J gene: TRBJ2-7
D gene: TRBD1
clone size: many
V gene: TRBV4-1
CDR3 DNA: TGCGCCAGCAGCCCCCAGGGGGCCTACGAGCAGTACTTC
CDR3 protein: CASSPQGAYEQYF

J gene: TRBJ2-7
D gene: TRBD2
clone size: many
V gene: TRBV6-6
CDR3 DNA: TGTGCCAGCAGGGCCGGGGGGGAGCAGTACTTC
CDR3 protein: CASRAGGEQYF

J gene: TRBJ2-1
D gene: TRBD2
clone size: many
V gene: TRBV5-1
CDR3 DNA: TGCGCCAGCAGCTTGGAGGGATTAAGCGGGGGTTACAATGAGCAGTTCTTC
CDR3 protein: CASSLEGLSGGYNEQFF

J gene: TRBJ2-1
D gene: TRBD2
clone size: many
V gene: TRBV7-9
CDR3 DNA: TGTGCCAGCAGCCCCGAGGGACTAGCGGACAATGAGCAGTTCTTC
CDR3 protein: CASSPEGLADNEQFF

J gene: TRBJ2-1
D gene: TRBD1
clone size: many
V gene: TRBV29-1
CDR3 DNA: TGCAGCATCCTCGGACAGGGGATCTCCTACAATGAGCAGTTCTTC
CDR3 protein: CSILGQGISYNEQFF

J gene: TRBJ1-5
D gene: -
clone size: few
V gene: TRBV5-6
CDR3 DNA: TGTGCCAGCAGCTCAGTTGGGAGTCAGCCCCAGAATTTT
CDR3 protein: CASSSVGSQPQNF